Sequencing of this T cell receptor beta chain was carried out in a study of identical twins (dated by TCRdb to the mid-2010s). About the full investigation: To test whether fetal clonotypes persist, the study used deep sequencing on TCR alpha and beta repertoires from monozygotic twins, unrelated adults of various ages, and cord blood. To rule out contamination, the twin experiments were replicated at different times with different library preparation protocols.

The library was obtained by 5' RACE. The sample was run on an Illumina HiSeq 2000. Template switching introduced a universal primer binding site; the final cDNA contained a unique molecular identifier, enabling accurate counting of TCR cDNA molecules. First-strand cDNA for TCR alpha and beta chains was synthesized from specific primers in the conserved constant-segment region. Each cDNA library was double barcoded, with a SMART-Mk sample barcode plus Illumina barcodes, to control for contamination. Two successive PCR steps introduced TruSeq adapter sequences along with Illumina sample barcodes. Sequencing of the TCR alpha and beta cDNA libraries was done on the Illumina HiSeq platform using custom primers. On the authors' methods: Raw reads were processed with MiGEC to extract unique molecular identifiers, and MiXCR was used to determine CDR3 positions. Recombination models were inferred per individual with the repgenHMM and IGoR tools using an EM algorithm. The analysis of shared clonotypes was done with the tcR package in R, with sharing normalized by the product of cloneset sizes. To study raw recombination free of thymic and clonal selection effects, out-of-frame nonproductive sequences were analyzed. TCRdb redid the processing of the public reads, applying fastp at Q25 and MiXCR, and retained in-frame beta chains. Identical CDR3 protein sequences are pooled into one entry, listed with their most common genes and DNA. The V and J calls and clone size are TCRdb's, not the authors'. The sample table shows 700,000 or so distinct CDR3 sequences, and 21% are seen once. Clones ranked in the top ten supply about 4.3% of the sample.

The study at large found these results: A weaker excess of twin sharing was found in beta out-of-frame sequences because the signal-to-noise ratio was lowered by fewer shared sequences. Fewer insertions were carried by abundant cord blood beta clonotypes; a weaker similar trend was observed in young adult naive repertoires, while no such trend was observed in memory repertoires. Zero-insertion analyses could be partly confounded by invariant T cells such as MAIT and iNKT, although diverse VJ usage argued against such confounding for most clonotypes. Because the same donors could not be followed over many years, the conclusions depended on cross-sectional statistical analysis. Recombination models systematically underestimated out-of-frame TCR alpha sharing in monozygotic twins but agreed with sharing between unrelated individuals. Out-of-frame TCR alpha sequences shared between twins showed an excess of low generation-probability sequences compared with coincidental sharing between unrelated individuals.

A few counts support this clonotype. Its target antigen remains unknown. Base qualities are not provided; no much larger clone lies one nucleotide away. The germline V gene yields ENHRY for CDR1 and SYGVKD for CDR2. The cysteine opens and the phenylalanine closes a CDR3 of 16 amino acids. The kept DNA is CDR3 alone, 48 bases in frame from the first base. Unmatched junction bases come to 9, with V trimmed by 8 bases and J by 2 bases. Every donor in the study was a healthy Caucasian. The twin cohort consisted of three pairs of female monozygotic twins, all aged about 18 to 29 years. The RNA used for TCR libraries was isolated from peripheral blood mononuclear cells. These data also formed part of another study, on T cells expressing NK-cell markers. As that second study puts it: Three sorted T-cell subsets (CD3+CD56+NKG2C+, CD3+CD56+NKG2C- and CD3+CD56-NKG2C+) from about 8 donors had their TCR beta-chain repertoires profiled. Among the eight sequenced donors, only one was HCMV-seronegative, while the other seven were HCMV-seropositive. In several experiments an anti-gammadeltaTCR antibody was added to restrict sorting to alphabetaTCR-expressing T cells. For five or six donors, the dominant CD3+CD56+NKG2C+ clonotypes were among the top 10 CD8+ clonotypes and accounted for about 1.0-7.0% of CD8+ T cells. Those dominant clonotypes were again the most abundant among CD3+CD56-NKG2C+ cells in a handful of donors, at about 25-60.1%. Whether the expanded NKG2C-expressing T cell clones were specific for HCMV antigens remained unclear. All eight donors whose samples were sequenced were randomly selected healthy volunteers, three of them men and five women. HCMV-specific IgG was detected in serum with a commercial ELISA kit to determine HCMV serostatus. For five to seven donors, unsorted PBMC were also used to sequence bulk peripheral blood T-cell repertoires. MIGEC handled demultiplexing of the reads and grouping by UMI, while MiTCR was used to assemble and quantify clonotypes. To remove erroneous sequences, TCR cDNA sequences were retained only when supported by two or more reads. The tcR package was used for downstream repertoire analysis, and clonotypes were matched across fractions by CDR3 nucleotide sequence plus V segment. Antigen specificity was annotated against VDJdb with VDJmatch, allowing one amino acid substitution in CDR3.

The sequence links TRBV10-3 to TRBJ2-3; TRBD2 fits 11 bases in the junction. The sequence was obtained from a young woman in good health. The source material was PBMCs. The sequenced DNA: TGTGCCATCCGGGTCCGACTAGCGGGATCCACAGATACGCAGTATTTT. This yields the protein CAIRVRLAGSTDTQYF.